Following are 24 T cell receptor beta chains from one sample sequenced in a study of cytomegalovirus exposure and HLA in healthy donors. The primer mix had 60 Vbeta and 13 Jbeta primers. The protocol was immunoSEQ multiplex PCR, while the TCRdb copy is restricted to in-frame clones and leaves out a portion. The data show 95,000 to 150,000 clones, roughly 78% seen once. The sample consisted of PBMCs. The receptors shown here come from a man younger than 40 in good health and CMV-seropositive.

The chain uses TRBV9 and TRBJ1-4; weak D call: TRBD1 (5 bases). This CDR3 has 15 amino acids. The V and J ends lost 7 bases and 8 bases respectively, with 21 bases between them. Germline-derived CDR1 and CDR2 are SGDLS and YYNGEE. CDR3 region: CASSRLGGPGEKLFF. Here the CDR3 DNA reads TGTGCCAGCTCCAGACTCGGGGGTCCCGGCGAAAAACTGTTTTTT.

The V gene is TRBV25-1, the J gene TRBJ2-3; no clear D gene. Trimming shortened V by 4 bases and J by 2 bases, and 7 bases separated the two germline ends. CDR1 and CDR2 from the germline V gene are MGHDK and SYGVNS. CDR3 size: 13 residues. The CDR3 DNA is TGTGCCAGCAGTGCCAGGTCCACAGATACGCAGTATTTT. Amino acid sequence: CASSARSTDTQYF.

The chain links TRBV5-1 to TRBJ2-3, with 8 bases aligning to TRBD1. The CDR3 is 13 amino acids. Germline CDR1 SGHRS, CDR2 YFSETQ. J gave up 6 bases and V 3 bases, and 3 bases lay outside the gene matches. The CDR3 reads CASSWTGSDTQYF. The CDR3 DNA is TGCGCCAGCAGCTGGACAGGGTCGGATACGCAGTATTTT.

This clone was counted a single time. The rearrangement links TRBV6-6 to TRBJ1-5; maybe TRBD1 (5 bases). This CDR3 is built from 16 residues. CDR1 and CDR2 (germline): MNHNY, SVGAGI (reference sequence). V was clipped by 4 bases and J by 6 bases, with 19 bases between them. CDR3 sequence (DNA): TGTGCCAGCAGTTCGTCAGTCATAGGACATAGTCAGCCCCAGCATTTT. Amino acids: CASSSSVIGHSQPQHF.

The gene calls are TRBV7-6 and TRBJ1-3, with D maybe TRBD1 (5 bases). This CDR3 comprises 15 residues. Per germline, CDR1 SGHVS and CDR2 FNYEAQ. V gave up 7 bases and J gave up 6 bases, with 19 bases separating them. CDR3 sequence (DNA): TGTGCCAGCACCTCAGGGAGGTTTACTGAAAACACCATATATTTT. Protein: CASTSGRFTENTIYF. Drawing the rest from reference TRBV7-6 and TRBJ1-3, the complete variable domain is GAGVSQSPRYKVTKRGQDVALRCDPISGHVSLYWYRQALGQGPEFLTYFNYEAQQDKSGLPNDRFSAERPEGSISTLTIQRTEQRDSAMYRCASTSGRFTENTIYFGEGSWLTVV.

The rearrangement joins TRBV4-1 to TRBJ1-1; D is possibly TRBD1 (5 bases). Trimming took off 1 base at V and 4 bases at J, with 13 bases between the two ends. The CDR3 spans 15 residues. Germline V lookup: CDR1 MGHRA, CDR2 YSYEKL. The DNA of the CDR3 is TGCGCCAGCAGCCAAGTCTGGGGGGTGGGCACTGAAGCTTTCTTT. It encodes CASSQVWGVGTEAFF.

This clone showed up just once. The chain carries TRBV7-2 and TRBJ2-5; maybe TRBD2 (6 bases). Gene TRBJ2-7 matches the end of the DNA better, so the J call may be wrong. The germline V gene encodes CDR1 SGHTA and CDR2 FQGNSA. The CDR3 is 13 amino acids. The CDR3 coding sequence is TGTGCCAGCAGCCAGCTGGGGGGTTACGAGCAGTACTTC. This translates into CASSQLGGYEQYF.

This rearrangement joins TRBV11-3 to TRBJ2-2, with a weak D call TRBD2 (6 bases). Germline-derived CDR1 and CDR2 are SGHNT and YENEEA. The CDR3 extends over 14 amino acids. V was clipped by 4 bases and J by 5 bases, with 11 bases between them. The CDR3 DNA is TGTGCCAGCAGCTCACCGACTAGTACCGGGGAGCTGTTTTTT. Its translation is CASSSPTSTGELFF.

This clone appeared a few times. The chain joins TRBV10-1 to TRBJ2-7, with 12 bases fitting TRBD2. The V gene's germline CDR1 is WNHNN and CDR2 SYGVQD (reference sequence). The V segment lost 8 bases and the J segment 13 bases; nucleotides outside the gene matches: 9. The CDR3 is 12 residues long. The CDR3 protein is CASGSRTSGVYF. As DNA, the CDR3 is TGCGCCAGCGGCTCCCGGACTAGCGGGGTATACTTC.

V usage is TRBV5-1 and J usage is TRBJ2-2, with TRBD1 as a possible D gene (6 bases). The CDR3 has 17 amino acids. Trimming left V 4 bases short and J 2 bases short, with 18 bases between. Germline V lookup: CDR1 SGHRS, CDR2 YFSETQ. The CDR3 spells CASSRVVQGVNTGELFF. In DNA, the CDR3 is TGCGCCAGCAGCCGTGTGGTACAGGGAGTCAACACCGGGGAGCTGTTTTTT.

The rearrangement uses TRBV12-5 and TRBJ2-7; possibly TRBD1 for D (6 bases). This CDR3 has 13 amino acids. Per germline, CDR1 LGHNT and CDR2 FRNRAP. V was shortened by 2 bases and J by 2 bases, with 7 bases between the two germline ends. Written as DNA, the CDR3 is TGTGCTAGTGGTTTGTGGACAGCCTACGAGCAGTACTTC. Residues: CASGLWTAYEQYF.

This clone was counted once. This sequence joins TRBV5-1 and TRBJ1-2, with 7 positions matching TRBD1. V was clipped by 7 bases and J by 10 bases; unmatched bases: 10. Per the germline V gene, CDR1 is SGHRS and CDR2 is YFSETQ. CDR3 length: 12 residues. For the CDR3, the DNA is TGCGCCAGCCGTGGGACAGTGGATGTCTACACCTTC. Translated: CASRGTVDVYTF.

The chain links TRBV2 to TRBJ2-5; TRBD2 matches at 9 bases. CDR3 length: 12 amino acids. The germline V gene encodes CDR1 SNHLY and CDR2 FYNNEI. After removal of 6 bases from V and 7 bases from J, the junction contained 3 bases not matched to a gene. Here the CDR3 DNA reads TGTGCCAGCAGACTAGCGGGTTCGACCCAGTACTTC. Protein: CASRLAGSTQYF.

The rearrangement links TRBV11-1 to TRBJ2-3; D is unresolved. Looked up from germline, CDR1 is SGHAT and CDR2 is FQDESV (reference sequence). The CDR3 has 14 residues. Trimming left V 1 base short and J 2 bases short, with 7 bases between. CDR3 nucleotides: TGTGCCAGCAGCTTAGACAGATACACAGATACGCAGTATTTT. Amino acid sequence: CASSLDRYTDTQYF.

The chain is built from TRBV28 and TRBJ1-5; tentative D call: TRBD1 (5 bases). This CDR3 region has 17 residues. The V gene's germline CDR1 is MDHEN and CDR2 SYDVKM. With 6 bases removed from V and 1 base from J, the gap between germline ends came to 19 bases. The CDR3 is CASSSGGGGMSNQPQHF. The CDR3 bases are TGTGCCAGCAGCTCAGGTGGGGGGGGAATGAGCAATCAGCCCCAGCATTTT.

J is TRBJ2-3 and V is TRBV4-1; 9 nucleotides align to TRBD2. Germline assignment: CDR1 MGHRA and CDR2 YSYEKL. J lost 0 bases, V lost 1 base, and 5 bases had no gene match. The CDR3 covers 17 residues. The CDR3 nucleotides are TGCGCCAGCAGCCAAGTCCCAGCGGGGGGTAGCACAGATACGCAGTATTTT. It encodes CASSQVPAGGSTDTQYF.

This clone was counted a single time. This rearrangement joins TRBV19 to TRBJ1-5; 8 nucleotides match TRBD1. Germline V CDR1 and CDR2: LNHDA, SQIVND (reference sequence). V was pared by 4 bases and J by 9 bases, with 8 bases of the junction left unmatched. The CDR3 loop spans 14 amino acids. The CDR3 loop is CASSSLTGDRPQHF. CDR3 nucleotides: TGTGCCAGTAGTAGTCTGACAGGGGATCGGCCCCAGCATTTT.

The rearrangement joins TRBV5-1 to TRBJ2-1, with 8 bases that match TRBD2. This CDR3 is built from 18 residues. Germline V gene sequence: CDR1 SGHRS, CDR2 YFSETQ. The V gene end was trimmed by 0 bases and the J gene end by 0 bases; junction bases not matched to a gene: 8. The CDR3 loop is CASSLGGLGSSSYNEQFF. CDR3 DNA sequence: TGCGCCAGCAGCTTGGGGGGACTAGGTTCAAGCTCCTACAATGAGCAGTTCTTC. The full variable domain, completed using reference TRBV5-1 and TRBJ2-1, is KAGVTQTPRYLIKTRGQQVTLSCSPISGHRSVSWYQQTPGQGLQFLFEYFSETQRNKGNFPGRFSGRQFSNSRSEMNVSTLELGDSALYLCASSLGGLGSSSYNEQFFGPGTRLTVL.

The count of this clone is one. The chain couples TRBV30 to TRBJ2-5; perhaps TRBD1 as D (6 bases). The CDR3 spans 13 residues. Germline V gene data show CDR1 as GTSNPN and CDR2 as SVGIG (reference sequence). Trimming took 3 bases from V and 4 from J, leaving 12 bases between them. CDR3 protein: CAWRTDSGETQYF. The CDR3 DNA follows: TGTGCCTGGAGGACGGACAGCGGAGAGACCCAGTACTTC. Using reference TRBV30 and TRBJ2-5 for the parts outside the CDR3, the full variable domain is SQTIHQWPATLVQPVGSPLSLECTVEGTSNPNLYWYRQAAGRGLQLLFYSVGIGQISSEVPQNLSASRPQDRQFILSSKKLLLSDSGFYLCAWRTDSGETQYFGPGTRLLVL.

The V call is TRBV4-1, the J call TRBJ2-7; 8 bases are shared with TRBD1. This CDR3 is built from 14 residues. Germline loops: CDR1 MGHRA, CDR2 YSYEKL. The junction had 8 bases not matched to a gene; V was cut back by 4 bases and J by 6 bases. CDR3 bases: TGCGCCAGCAGCCCACGACAGGGGCCCACCGAGCAGTACTTC. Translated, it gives CASSPRQGPTEQYF.

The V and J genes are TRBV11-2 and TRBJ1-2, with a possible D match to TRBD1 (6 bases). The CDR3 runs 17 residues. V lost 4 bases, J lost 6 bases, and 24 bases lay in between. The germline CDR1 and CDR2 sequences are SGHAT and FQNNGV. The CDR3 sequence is CASSSPPPTGFFDGYTF. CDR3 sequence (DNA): TGTGCCAGCAGCTCCCCACCTCCGACAGGCTTTTTTGATGGCTACACCTTC.

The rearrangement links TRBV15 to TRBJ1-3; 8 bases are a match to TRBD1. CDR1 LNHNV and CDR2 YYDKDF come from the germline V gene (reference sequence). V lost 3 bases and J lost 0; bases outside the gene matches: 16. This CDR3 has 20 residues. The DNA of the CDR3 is TGTGCCACCAGCAGCCCGACCGGACAGGGCAAAGGCAACTCTGGAAACACCATATATTTT. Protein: CATSSPTGQGKGNSGNTIYF.

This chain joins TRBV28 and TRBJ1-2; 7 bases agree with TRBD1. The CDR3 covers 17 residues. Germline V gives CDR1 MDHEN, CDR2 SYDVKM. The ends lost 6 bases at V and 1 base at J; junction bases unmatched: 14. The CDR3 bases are TGTGCCAGCAGGGCGGGGGGGGGACAGAATATTAACTATGGCTACACCTTC. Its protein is CASRAGGGQNINYGYTF.

In nucleotides, the CDR3 is TGTGCCAGCAGCAATGGGGCGAGCTCCTACAATGAGCAGTTCTTC. Encoded protein: CASSNGASSYNEQFF. This sequence joins TRBV9 and TRBJ2-1; perhaps TRBD1 as D (5 bases). Deletions cut 4 bases from V and 0 bases from J, with 11 bases between. This CDR3 has 15 amino acids. Germline CDR1 and CDR2: SGDLS and YYNGEE.